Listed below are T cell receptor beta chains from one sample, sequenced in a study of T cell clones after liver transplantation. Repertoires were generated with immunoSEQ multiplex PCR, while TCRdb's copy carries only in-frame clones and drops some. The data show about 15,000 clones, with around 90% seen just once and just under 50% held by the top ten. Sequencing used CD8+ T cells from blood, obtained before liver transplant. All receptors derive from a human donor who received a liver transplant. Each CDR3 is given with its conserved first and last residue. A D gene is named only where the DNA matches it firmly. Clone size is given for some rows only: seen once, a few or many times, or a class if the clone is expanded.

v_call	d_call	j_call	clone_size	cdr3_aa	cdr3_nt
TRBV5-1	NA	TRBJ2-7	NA	CASSSGYEQYF	TGCGCCAGCAGCTCCGGCTACGAGCAGTACTTC
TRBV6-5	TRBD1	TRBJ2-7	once	CASSPPPDRDHEQYF	TGTGCCAGCAGCCCACCTCCGGACAGGGACCACGAGCAGTACTTC
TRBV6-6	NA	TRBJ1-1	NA	CASIDPGDTEAFF	TGTGCCAGCATCGACCCAGGGGACACTGAAGCTTTCTTT
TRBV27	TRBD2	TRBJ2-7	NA	CASSRSGEDF	TGTGCCAGCAGTCGTAGCGGGGAGGACTTC
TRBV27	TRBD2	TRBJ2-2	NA	CASSSTSGFTGELFF	TGTGCCAGCAGTTCTACTAGCGGGTTCACCGGGGAGCTGTTTTTT
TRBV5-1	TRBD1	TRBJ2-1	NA	CASSLGQGEPTYNEQFF	TGCGCCAGCAGCTTAGGACAGGGCGAACCAACCTACAATGAGCAGTTCTTC
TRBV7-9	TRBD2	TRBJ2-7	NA	CASSSGLAGVVKQYF	TGTGCCAGCAGCTCGGGACTAGCGGGAGTGGTTAAGCAGTACTTC
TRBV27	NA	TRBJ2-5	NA	CASKHGTQETQYF	TGTGCCAGCAAACACGGGACTCAAGAGACCCAGTACTTC
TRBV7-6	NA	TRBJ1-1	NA	CASSPQVNTEAFF	TGTGCCAGCAGCCCCCAGGTGAACACTGAAGCTTTCTTT
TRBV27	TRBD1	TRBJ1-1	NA	CASSLGGTVTEAFF	TGTGCCAGCAGTTTAGGTGGGACAGTCACTGAAGCTTTCTTT
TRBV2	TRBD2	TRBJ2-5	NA	CASSELAGTQETQYF	TGTGCCAGCAGTGAACTAGCGGGCACCCAAGAGACCCAGTACTTC
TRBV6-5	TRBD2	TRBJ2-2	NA	CASSYGLAGGGELFF	TGTGCCAGCAGTTACGGTCTAGCGGGAGGAGGGGAGCTGTTTTTT
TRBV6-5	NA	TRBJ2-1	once	CASSYGNEQFF	TGTGCCAGCAGTTACGGGAATGAGCAGTTCTTC
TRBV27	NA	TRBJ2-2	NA	CASSTGLNTGELFF	TGTGCCAGCAGTACAGGGTTGAACACCGGGGAGCTGTTTTTT
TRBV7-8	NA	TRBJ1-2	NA	CASSSPRTGTDYYGYTF	TGTGCCAGCAGCTCCCCGAGGACCGGGACGGACTACTATGGCTACACCTTC
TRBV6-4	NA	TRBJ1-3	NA	CAWYTMCGAVSGNTIYF	TGTGCCTGGTATACAATGTGTGGGGCGGTCTCTGGAAACACCATATATTTT
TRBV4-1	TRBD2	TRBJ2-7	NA	CASSQGRTSDEQYF	TGCGCCAGCAGCCAAGGTCGGACTAGCGACGAGCAGTACTTC
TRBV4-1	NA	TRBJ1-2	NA	CASSQSDYGYTF	TGCGCCAGCAGCCAATCCGACTATGGCTACACCTTC
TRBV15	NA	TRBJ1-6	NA	CATSRDLAGQDSPLHF	TGTGCCACCAGCAGAGATCTGGCAGGGCAGGATTCACCCCTCCACTTT
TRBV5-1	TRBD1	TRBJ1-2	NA	CASSPRAGGLNYGYTF	TGCGCCAGCAGCCCGCGGGCAGGGGGCTTGAACTATGGCTACACCTTC
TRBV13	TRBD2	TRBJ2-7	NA	CASSFSGRALYEQYF	TGTGCCAGCAGCTTTAGCGGGAGGGCCCTCTACGAGCAGTACTTC
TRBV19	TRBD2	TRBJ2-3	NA	CASSSGIADTQYF	TGTGCCAGTTCTAGCGGGATCGCAGATACGCAGTATTTT
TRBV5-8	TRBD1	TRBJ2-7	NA	CASSFGQGVYEQYF	TGTGCCAGCAGCTTCGGACAGGGGGTGTACGAGCAGTACTTC
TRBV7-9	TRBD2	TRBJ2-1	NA	CASSLAGDIYNEQFF	TGTGCCAGCAGCCTAGCGGGAGACATATACAATGAGCAGTTCTTC
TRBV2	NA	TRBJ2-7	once	CAAEGPRRSYEQYF	TGTGCCGCCGAGGGTCCCCGAAGGAGCTACGAGCAGTACTTC
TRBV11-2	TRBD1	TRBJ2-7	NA	CASSFLGQSYEQYF	TGTGCCAGCAGCTTTTTGGGACAGTCATACGAGCAGTACTTC
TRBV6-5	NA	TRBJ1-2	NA	CASRTTGPSYTF	TGTGCCAGCAGAACGACAGGTCCAAGCTACACCTTC
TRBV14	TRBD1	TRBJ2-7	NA	CASSAQGAYEQYF	TGTGCCAGCAGCGCGCAGGGGGCCTACGAGCAGTACTTC
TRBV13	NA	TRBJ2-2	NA	CASSSTHGELFF	TGTGCCAGCAGCTCGACGCACGGGGAGCTGTTTTTT
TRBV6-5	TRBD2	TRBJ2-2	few	CASSTGLADGELFF	TGTGCCAGCAGCACGGGACTAGCGGACGGGGAGCTGTTTTTT
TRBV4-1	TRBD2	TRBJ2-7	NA	CASSQAGGAGGPYEQYF	TGCGCCAGCAGCCAAGCCGGCGGAGCGGGAGGGCCCTACGAGCAGTACTTC
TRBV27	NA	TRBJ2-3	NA	CASIAAQAPITQYF	TGTGCCAGCATAGCGGCCCAGGCCCCCATCACGCAGTATTTT
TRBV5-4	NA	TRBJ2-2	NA	CASSLLGGGTGELFF	TGTGCCAGCAGCTTGCTGGGAGGGGGCACCGGGGAGCTGTTTTTT
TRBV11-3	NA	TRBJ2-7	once	CASSLDPVSGYEQYF	TGTGCCAGCAGCTTAGATCCTGTAAGCGGCTACGAGCAGTACTTC
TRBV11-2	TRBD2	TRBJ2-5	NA	CASSLGGLAVKETQYF	TGTGCCAGCAGCTTAGGAGGACTAGCGGTAAAAGAGACCCAGTACTTC
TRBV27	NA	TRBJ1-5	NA	CASSPSMGDSNQPQHF	TGTGCCAGCAGCCCTTCGATGGGGGATAGCAATCAGCCCCAGCATTTT
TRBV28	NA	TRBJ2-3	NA	CASRKYRGAVTDTQYF	TGTGCCAGCAGGAAATATCGGGGGGCGGTCACAGATACGCAGTATTTT
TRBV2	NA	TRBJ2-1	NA	CASRGSSLNEQFF	TGTGCCAGCCGGGGATCCAGCCTGAATGAGCAGTTCTTC
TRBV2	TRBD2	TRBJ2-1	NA	CASSLLAGGLNEQFF	TGTGCCAGCAGTTTACTAGCGGGAGGGCTGAATGAGCAGTTCTTC
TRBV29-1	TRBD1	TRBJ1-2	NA	CSARDRGPYGYTF	TGCAGCGCTCGCGACAGGGGACCCTATGGCTACACCTTC
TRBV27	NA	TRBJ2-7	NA	CASSLSSNYEQYF	TGTGCCAGCAGTTTATCTTCCAACTACGAGCAGTACTTC
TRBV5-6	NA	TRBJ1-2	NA	CASSLEMGINYGYTF	TGTGCCAGCAGCTTGGAAATGGGAATTAACTATGGCTACACCTTC
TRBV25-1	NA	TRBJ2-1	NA	CASKAEGSYNEQFF	TGTGCCAGTAAGGCGGAGGGCTCCTACAATGAGCAGTTCTTC
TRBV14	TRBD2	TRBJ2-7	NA	CASSHGRSSGRPSAPYEQYF	TGTGCCAGCAGCCACGGCCGGTCTAGCGGGAGGCCGTCAGCTCCCTACGAGCAGTACTTC
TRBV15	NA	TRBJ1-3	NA	CATSSVELGGEQNTIYF	TGTGCCACCAGCAGTGTTGAGTTGGGTGGGGAGCAGAACACCATATATTTT
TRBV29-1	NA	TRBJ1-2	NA	CSVVHREGYGYTF	TGCAGCGTCGTTCACAGGGAGGGCTATGGCTACACCTTC
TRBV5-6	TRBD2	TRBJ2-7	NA	CASSFSSGSSYEQYF	TGTGCCAGCAGCTTTTCTAGCGGAAGCTCCTACGAGCAGTACTTC
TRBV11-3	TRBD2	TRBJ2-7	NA	CASTPGGESSYEQYF	TGTGCCAGCACCCCGGGGGGGGAGTCATCCTACGAGCAGTACTTC
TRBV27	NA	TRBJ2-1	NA	CASSSSPTYNEQFF	TGTGCCAGCAGTTCTAGCCCAACCTACAATGAGCAGTTCTTC
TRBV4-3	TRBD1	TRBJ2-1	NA	CASSRARGPANEQFF	TGCGCCAGCAGCCGAGCCAGGGGGCCCGCGAATGAGCAGTTCTTC
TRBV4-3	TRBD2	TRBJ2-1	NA	CASRLGAGLAGSNEQFF	TGCGCCAGCAGACTCGGTGCGGGGCTAGCGGGTTCCAATGAGCAGTTCTTC
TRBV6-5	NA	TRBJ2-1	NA	CASSFGTPRDEQFF	TGTGCCAGCAGTTTTGGGACTCCGAGGGATGAGCAGTTCTTC
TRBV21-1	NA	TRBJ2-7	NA	CASNHDTGPAYEQYF	TGTGCCAGCAACCACGATACGGGACCAGCCTACGAGCAGTACTTC
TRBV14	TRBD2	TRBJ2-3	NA	CASSHAPGLAGVPDTQYF	TGTGCCAGCAGCCACGCCCCCGGACTAGCGGGAGTACCAGATACGCAGTATTTT
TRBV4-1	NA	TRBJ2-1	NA	CASSQMVGQYNEQFF	TGCGCCAGCAGCCAGATGGTCGGGCAGTACAATGAGCAGTTCTTC
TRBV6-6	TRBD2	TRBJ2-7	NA	CASSFLQAGRAYEQYF	TGTGCCAGCAGTTTCCTCCAAGCGGGAAGAGCCTACGAGCAGTACTTC
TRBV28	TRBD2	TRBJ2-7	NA	CASSLSAGGYEQYF	TGTGCCAGCAGTTTATCAGCGGGAGGTTACGAGCAGTACTTC